Listed below are T cell receptor beta chains from one sample, sequenced in a study of tumor-infiltrating lymphocytes in primary liver carcinoma. TCRdb reanalysed the multiplex PCR reads using MiXCR and keeps one entry per CDR3 protein. Of approximately 330,000 distinct CDR3 sequences listed, less than 70% were seen once; the top ten hold roughly 6%. Sequenced input: peripheral blood. The source of these receptors is a man aged 35 to 55 with primary liver carcinoma and hepatitis B virus infection. Both conserved end residues are part of each CDR3. D genes are given only for firm matches. Clone size appears in some rows only: once, few, many, or a class for an expanded clone.

v_gene: TRBV11-2; d_gene: -; abundance: -; j_gene: TRBJ2-7; CDR3aa: CASSPSGQPYYEQYF; CDR3nt: TGTGCCAGCAGCCCCTCTGGACAGCCCTACTACGAGCAGTACTTC
v_gene: TRBV4-1; d_gene: -; abundance: -; j_gene: TRBJ2-2; CDR3aa: CASSQPPLRFRDSAGELVF; CDR3nt: TGCGCCAGCAGCCAACCCCCCCTGCGGTTCAGGGATTCGGCCGGGGAGCTGGTTTTT
v_gene: TRBV20-1; d_gene: TRBD1; abundance: once; j_gene: TRBJ2-2; CDR3aa: CNASPQGANTGELFF; CDR3nt: TGCAATGCTTCCCCGCAGGGGGCGAACACCGGGGAGCTGTTTTTT
v_gene: TRBV7-8; d_gene: TRBD2; abundance: -; j_gene: TRBJ2-1; CDR3aa: CASAKRGTSTYNERFF; CDR3nt: TGTGCCAGCGCCAAACGCGGGACTAGCACCTACAATGAGCGGTTCTTC
v_gene: TRBV6-5; d_gene: -; abundance: -; j_gene: TRBJ1-2; CDR3aa: CARSYSLQGYDSYTF; CDR3nt: TGTGCCAGAAGTTACTCGTTACAGGGATATGATAGCTACACCTTC
v_gene: TRBV7-8; d_gene: TRBD1; abundance: -; j_gene: TRBJ1-3; CDR3aa: CASSFQPGQGSGNTIYF; CDR3nt: TGTGCCAGCAGCTTTCAACCCGGACAGGGGTCTGGAAACACCATATATTTT
v_gene: TRBV5-1; d_gene: TRBD1; abundance: few; j_gene: TRBJ2-7; CDR3aa: CASSVEQGSTYEQYF; CDR3nt: TGCGCCAGCAGCGTAGAACAGGGGTCCACCTACGAGCAGTACTTC
v_gene: TRBV6-6; d_gene: -; abundance: -; j_gene: TRBJ2-3; CDR3aa: CASSPAVGTDMHYF; CDR3nt: TGTGCCAGCAGCCCCGCGGTTGGCACAGATATGCATTATTTT
v_gene: TRBV30; d_gene: -; abundance: many; j_gene: TRBJ1-5; CDR3aa: CAWGWPSGPTGRPQHF; CDR3nt: TGTGCCTGGGGATGGCCGTCGGGGCCAACGGGGAGGCCCCAGCATTTT
v_gene: TRBV11-2; d_gene: TRBD1; abundance: once; j_gene: TRBJ2-5; CDR3aa: CASSSGQGVQETQYF; CDR3nt: TGTGCCAGCAGTTCGGGACAGGGAGTCCAAGAGACCCAGTACTTC
v_gene: TRBV30; d_gene: -; abundance: once; j_gene: TRBJ2-5; CDR3aa: CAWRRGAETQYF; CDR3nt: TGTGCCTGGAGGCGTGGGGCAGAGACCCAGTACTTC
v_gene: TRBV6-2/TRBV6-3; d_gene: -; abundance: -; j_gene: TRBJ2-3; CDR3aa: CASSSRTDTRYF; CDR3nt: TGTGCCAGCAGTTCGCGCACAGATACGCGGTATTTT
v_gene: TRBV6-5; d_gene: -; abundance: many; j_gene: TRBJ1-5; CDR3aa: CASSYSFRGNQPQHF; CDR3nt: TGTGCCAGCAGTTACTCGTTCCGGGGCAATCAGCCCCAGCATTTT
v_gene: TRBV11-2; d_gene: -; abundance: many; j_gene: TRBJ1-1; CDR3aa: CASSSHRGETEAFF; CDR3nt: TGTGCCAGCAGCTCGCATCGAGGGGAAACTGAAGCTTTCTTT
v_gene: TRBV11-2; d_gene: -; abundance: -; j_gene: TRBJ2-2; CDR3aa: CASSWDGVTRELFF; CDR3nt: TGTGCCAGCAGCTGGGATGGGGTCACCAGGGAGCTGTTTTTC
v_gene: TRBV7-9; d_gene: -; abundance: -; j_gene: TRBJ1-4; CDR3aa: CASSPAALTNEKLFF; CDR3nt: TGTGCCAGCAGCCCCGCGGCATTAACTAATGAAAAACTGTTTTTT
v_gene: TRBV10-3; d_gene: -; abundance: many; j_gene: TRBJ2-5; CDR3aa: CAISAGTQETQYF; CDR3nt: TGTGCCATCAGCGCAGGAACCCAAGAGACCCAGTACTTC
v_gene: TRBV4-1; d_gene: -; abundance: many; j_gene: TRBJ2-1; CDR3aa: CASSQDASSSYNEQFF; CDR3nt: TGCGCCAGCAGCCAAGACGCGTCTAGCTCCTACAATGAGCAGTTCTTC
v_gene: TRBV11-1; d_gene: -; abundance: medium-sized; j_gene: TRBJ2-7; CDR3aa: CASSLEEGYEQYF; CDR3nt: TGTGCCAGCAGCTTGGAGGAGGGATACGAGCAGTACTTC
v_gene: TRBV6-1; d_gene: -; abundance: -; j_gene: TRBJ1-5; CDR3aa: CASTSHPQGKNQPQHF; CDR3nt: TGTGCCAGCACAAGTCATCCACAGGGAAAAAATCAACCCCAGCATTTT
v_gene: TRBV11-2; d_gene: -; abundance: -; j_gene: TRBJ2-3; CDR3aa: CASSRPIVPFSTDTQYF; CDR3nt: TGTGCCAGCAGCCGACCGATAGTTCCCTTTAGCACAGATACGCAGTATTTT
v_gene: TRBV28; d_gene: -; abundance: -; j_gene: TRBJ2-1; CDR3aa: CASSLWVGDNEQFF; CDR3nt: TGTGCCAGCAGTTTATGGGTGGGAGACAATGAGCAGTTCTTC
v_gene: TRBV6-2/TRBV6-3; d_gene: TRBD2; abundance: -; j_gene: TRBJ2-7; CDR3aa: CASRYPSGRVTYEQYF; CDR3nt: TGTGCCAGCCGTTACCCAAGCGGGAGGGTTACCTACGAGCAATACTTC
v_gene: TRBV21-1; d_gene: -; abundance: -; j_gene: TRBJ2-7; CDR3aa: CASGVFPRVTGPLRLEQYF; CDR3nt: TGTGCCAGCGGAGTATTCCCGAGGGTTACTGGCCCTCTTCGGCTCGAGCAGTACTTC
v_gene: TRBV11-2; d_gene: -; abundance: -; j_gene: TRBJ2-2; CDR3aa: CASSQGISNTGELFF; CDR3nt: TGCGCCAGCAGCCAAGGGATTTCGAACACCGGAGAGCTGTTTTTT
v_gene: TRBV11-2; d_gene: -; abundance: -; j_gene: TRBJ2-1; CDR3aa: CASSLWGFRNEQFF; CDR3nt: TGTGCCAGCAGCTTGTGGGGATTCAGAAATGAGCAGTTCTTC
v_gene: TRBV28; d_gene: -; abundance: -; j_gene: TRBJ1-2; CDR3aa: CASSLRRDGTNYGYTF; CDR3nt: TGTGCCAGCAGTTTACGAAGAGACGGGACAAACTATGGCTACACCTTC
v_gene: TRBV30; d_gene: -; abundance: -; j_gene: TRBJ2-3; CDR3aa: CAWSWQVTTDTQYF; CDR3nt: TGTGCCTGGAGTTGGCAGGTTACCACAGATACGCAGTATTTT
v_gene: TRBV7-3; d_gene: -; abundance: -; j_gene: TRBJ1-1; CDR3aa: CAGSLGRGSTEAFF; CDR3nt: TGTGCCGGCAGCCTAGGTAGGGGGAGCACTGAAGCTTTCTTT
v_gene: TRBV7-9; d_gene: TRBD2; abundance: -; j_gene: TRBJ2-3; CDR3aa: CASSTTSEYTDTQYF; CDR3nt: TGTGCCAGCAGCACGACTAGCGAGTACACAGATACGCAGTATTTT
v_gene: TRBV15; d_gene: TRBD2; abundance: -; j_gene: TRBJ2-2; CDR3aa: CATSRELADVGELFF; CDR3nt: TGTGCCACCAGCAGAGAACTAGCGGATGTCGGGGAGCTGTTTTTT
v_gene: TRBV7-8; d_gene: -; abundance: few; j_gene: TRBJ2-5; CDR3aa: CASSFQQGPETQYF; CDR3nt: TGTGCCAGCAGCTTCCAACAGGGTCCAGAGACCCAGTACTTC
v_gene: TRBV14; d_gene: -; abundance: few; j_gene: TRBJ2-1; CDR3aa: CASSQAGTGSEQFF; CDR3nt: TGTGCCAGCAGCCAGGCGGGAACGGGAAGTGAGCAGTTCTTC
v_gene: TRBV4-2; d_gene: -; abundance: many; j_gene: TRBJ2-3; CDR3aa: CASRRLLSTDTQYF; CDR3nt: TGTGCCAGCAGGCGACTGCTAAGCACAGATACGCAGTATTTT
v_gene: TRBV30; d_gene: -; abundance: few; j_gene: TRBJ1-1; CDR3aa: CAWSKGTVGAFF; CDR3nt: TGTGCCTGGAGCAAAGGAACGGTTGGAGCTTTCTTT
v_gene: TRBV5-1; d_gene: -; abundance: -; j_gene: TRBJ2-5; CDR3aa: CASNLRETQYF; CDR3nt: TGCGCCAGCAACTTGAGGGAGACCCAGTACTTC
v_gene: TRBV6-5; d_gene: -; abundance: many; j_gene: TRBJ2-2; CDR3aa: CASTPQGTDTGELFF; CDR3nt: TGTGCCAGCACTCCCCAGGGGACCGACACCGGGGAGCTGTTTTTT
v_gene: TRBV11-2; d_gene: TRBD1; abundance: -; j_gene: TRBJ2-7; CDR3aa: CACSHGTGEEYF; CDR3nt: TGTGCCTGCAGCCACGGGACAGGGGAAGAGTACTTC
v_gene: TRBV5-5; d_gene: -; abundance: -; j_gene: TRBJ1-6; CDR3aa: CASSRNAGPRSPLHF; CDR3nt: TGTGCCAGCAGCCGTAACGCTGGACCGCGTTCGCCCCTCCACTTT